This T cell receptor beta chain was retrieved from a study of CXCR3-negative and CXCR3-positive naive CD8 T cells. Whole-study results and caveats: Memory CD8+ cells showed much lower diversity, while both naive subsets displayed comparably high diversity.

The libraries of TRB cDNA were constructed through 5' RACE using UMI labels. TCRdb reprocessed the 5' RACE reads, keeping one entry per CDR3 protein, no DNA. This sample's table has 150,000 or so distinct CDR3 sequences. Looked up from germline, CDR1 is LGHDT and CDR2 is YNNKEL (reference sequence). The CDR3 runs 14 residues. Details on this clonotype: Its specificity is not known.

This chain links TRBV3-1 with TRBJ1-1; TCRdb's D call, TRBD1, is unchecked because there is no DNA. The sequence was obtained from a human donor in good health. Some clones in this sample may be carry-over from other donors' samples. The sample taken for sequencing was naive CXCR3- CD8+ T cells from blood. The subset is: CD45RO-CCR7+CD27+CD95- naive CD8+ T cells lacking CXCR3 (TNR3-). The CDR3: CASSYLGRGTEAFF.